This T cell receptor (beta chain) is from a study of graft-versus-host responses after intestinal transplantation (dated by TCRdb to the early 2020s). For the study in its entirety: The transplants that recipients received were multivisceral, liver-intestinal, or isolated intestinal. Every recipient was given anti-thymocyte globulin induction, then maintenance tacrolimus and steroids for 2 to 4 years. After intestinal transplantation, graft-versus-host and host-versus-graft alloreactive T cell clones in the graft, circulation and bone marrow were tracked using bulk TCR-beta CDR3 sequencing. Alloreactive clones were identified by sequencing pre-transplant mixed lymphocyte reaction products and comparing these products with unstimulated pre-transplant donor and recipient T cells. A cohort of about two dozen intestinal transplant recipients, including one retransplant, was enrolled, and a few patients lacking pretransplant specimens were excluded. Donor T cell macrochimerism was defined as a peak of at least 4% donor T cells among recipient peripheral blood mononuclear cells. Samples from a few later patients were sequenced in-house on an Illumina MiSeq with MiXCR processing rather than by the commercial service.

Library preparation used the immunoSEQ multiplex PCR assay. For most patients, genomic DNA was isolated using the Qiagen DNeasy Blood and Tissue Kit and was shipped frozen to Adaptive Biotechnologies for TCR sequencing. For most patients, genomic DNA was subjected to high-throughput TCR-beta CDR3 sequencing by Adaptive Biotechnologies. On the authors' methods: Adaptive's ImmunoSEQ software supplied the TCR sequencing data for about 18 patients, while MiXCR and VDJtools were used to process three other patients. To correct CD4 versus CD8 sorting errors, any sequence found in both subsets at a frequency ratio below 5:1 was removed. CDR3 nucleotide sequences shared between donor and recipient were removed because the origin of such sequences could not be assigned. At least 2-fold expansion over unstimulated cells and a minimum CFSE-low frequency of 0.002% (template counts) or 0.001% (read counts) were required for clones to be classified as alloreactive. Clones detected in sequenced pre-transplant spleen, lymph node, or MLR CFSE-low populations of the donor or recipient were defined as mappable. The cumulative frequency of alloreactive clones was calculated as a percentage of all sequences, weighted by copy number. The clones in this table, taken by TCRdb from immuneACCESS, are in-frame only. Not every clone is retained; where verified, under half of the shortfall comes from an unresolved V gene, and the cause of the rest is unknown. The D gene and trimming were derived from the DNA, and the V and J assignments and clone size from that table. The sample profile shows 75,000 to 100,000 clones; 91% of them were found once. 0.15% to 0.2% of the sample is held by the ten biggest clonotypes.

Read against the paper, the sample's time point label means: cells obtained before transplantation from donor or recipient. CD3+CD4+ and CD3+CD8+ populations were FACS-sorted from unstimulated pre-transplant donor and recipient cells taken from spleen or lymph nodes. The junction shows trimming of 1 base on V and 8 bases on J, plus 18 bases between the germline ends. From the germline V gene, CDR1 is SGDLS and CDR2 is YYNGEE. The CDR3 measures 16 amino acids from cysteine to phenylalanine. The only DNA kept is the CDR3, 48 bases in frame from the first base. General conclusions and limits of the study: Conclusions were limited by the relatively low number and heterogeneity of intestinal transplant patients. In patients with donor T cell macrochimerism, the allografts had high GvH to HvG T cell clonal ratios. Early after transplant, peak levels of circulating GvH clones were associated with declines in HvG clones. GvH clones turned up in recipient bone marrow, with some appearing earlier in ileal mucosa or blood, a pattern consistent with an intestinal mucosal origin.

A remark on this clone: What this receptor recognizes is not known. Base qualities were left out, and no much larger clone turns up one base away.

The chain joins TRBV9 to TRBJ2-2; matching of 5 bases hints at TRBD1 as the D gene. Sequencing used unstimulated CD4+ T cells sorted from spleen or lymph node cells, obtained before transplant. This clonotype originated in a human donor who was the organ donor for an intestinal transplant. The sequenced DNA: TGTGCCAGCAGCGTATCATCCAGGGCCCTCTGGGGGGAGCTGTTTTTT. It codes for CASSVSSRALWGELFF.